This T cell receptor beta chain was retrieved from a study of shared T cell receptors in the human thymus. Assay: immunoSEQ multiplex PCR; the TCRdb copy retains only in-frame clones and omits some. This sample carries 700,000 to 750,000 clones, 70% to 90% of them seen once, and the ten largest clones take around 0.0094%. Germline CDR1 reads SGHAT; CDR2 reads FQNNGV. The V and J ends lost 0 bases and 3 bases respectively, with 19 bases between them. The CDR3 spans 18 residues. The same specimen was also included in a second study, on human thymus T cells. That source adds: Healthy Finnish infants undergoing corrective surgery for congenital heart defects provided the donor material. Resections removed during corrective heart surgery provided the thymus tissue used. Thymic and blood repertoires appeared to display a bias in their usage of V and J genes. Related research described strongly overlapping thymic repertoires in unrelated people.

J is TRBJ2-3 and V is TRBV11-2; D perhaps matches TRBD2 (5 bases). The sequence was collected from a girl under two years old with a congenital heart defect. Sequencing was done on a sample of thymocytes. The CDR3 nucleotides are TGTGCCAGCAGCTTAGACTCGCATCGGGGATTCAGTACAGATACGCAGTATTTT. Translated, it gives CASSLDSHRGFSTDTQYF.